Shown below are 24 T cell receptor beta chains from a single sample sequenced in a study of metastatic and nonmetastatic thyroid tumors. Every patient underwent thyroid surgery untreated. TCRdb recomputed clones from the PCR reads via MiXCR. The table has tens of thousands of clones, 3.5% to 5% seen once; the top ten hold roughly 21%. Sequences were obtained from blood. The source is a female donor with papillary thyroid cancer or a benign thyroid nodule (not recorded which). Some clones in this sample may be carry-over from other donors' samples.

V is TRBV7-2 and J is TRBJ2-2; the D gene is possibly TRBD2 (5 bases). CDR1 SGHTA and CDR2 FQGNSA come from the germline V gene. Between the trimmed V and J ends, which lost 5 bases and 0 bases, there was a span of 16 bases. The CDR3 has 17 amino acids. DNA of the CDR3: TGTGCCAGCAGCCACCCCCAGGAGGACCCGAACACCGGGGAGCTGTTTTTT. Its translation: CASSHPQEDPNTGELFF.

Many counts were recorded for this clone. Other DNA sequences in this sample translate to the same CDR3. This chain connects TRBV9 to TRBJ2-3; D possibly corresponds to TRBD2 (5 bases). Germline CDR1 SGDLS, CDR2 YYNGEE. V gave up 0 bases and J gave up 3 bases, with 5 bases separating them. The CDR3 has 13 amino acids. CDR3: CASSVAGTDTQYF. DNA for the CDR3: TGTGCCAGCAGCGTAGCGGGGACAGATACGCAGTATTTT.

There are a few counts of this clone. This rearrangement joins TRBV2 to TRBJ2-7, with D perhaps TRBD2 (6 bases). V gave up 10 bases and J gave up 3 bases, with 19 bases separating them. The CDR3 is 14 residues long. The germline V gene encodes CDR1 SNHLY and CDR2 FYNNEI. The CDR3 spells CAILAGVRSYEQYF. The CDR3 DNA reads TGTGCCATACTAGCCGGCGTTAGAAGCTACGAGCAGTACTTC.

This clone was seen a handful of times. The V call is TRBV2, the J call TRBJ2-2; D unclear. CDR3 length: 13 residues. Between the trimmed V and J ends, which lost 2 bases and 8 bases, there was a span of 9 bases. Germline lookup yields CDR1 SNHLY and CDR2 FYNNEI. The CDR3 sequence: CASSEFVSGELFF. In DNA form, the CDR3 reads TGTGCCAGCAGTGAATTTGTGAGTGGGGAGCTGTTTTTT.

The J gene is TRBJ2-7, the V gene TRBV10-3, with 7 positions matching TRBD1. The V and J ends lost 11 bases and 4 bases, in that order; junction bases with no gene match: 17. This CDR3 has 15 amino acids. In germline, CDR1 is ENHRY, CDR2 SYGVKD. The CDR3 sequence: CAVRGGRGNSYEQYF. DNA for the CDR3: TGTGCCGTGAGAGGAGGCAGGGGGAACTCATACGAGCAGTACTTC.

This clone has ten or more counts. J is TRBJ2-5 and V is TRBV9; no definite D call. Germline assignment: CDR1 SGDLS and CDR2 YYNGEE. The CDR3 totals 14 residues. Trimming shortened V by 0 bases and J by 10 bases, and 16 bases separated the two germline ends. CDR3 sequence reads: CASSVEPGLVSQYF. CDR3 nucleotide sequence: TGTGCCAGCAGCGTAGAACCGGGTTTGGTGAGCCAGTACTTC.

The rearrangement uses TRBV6-1 and TRBJ2-2, with D perhaps being TRBD1 or TRBD2 (6 bases each). This CDR3 is 14 amino acids long. Deletions cut 6 bases from V and 3 bases from J, with 11 bases between. Germline CDR1 MNHNS, CDR2 SASEGT. The chain's CDR3 is CASRQGGDTGELFF. CDR3 coding DNA: TGTGCCAGCAGACAGGGAGGAGACACCGGGGAGCTGTTTTTT.

The genes are TRBV28 and TRBJ2-1; D tentatively reads TRBD1 or TRBD2 (6 bases each). Looked up from germline, CDR1 is MDHEN and CDR2 is SYDVKM. The length of the CDR3 is 13 residues. V was trimmed by 8 bases and J by 11 bases, leaving 19 bases between them. CDR3 region: CASRYNGGLKQFF. The CDR3 nucleotides read TGTGCCAGCCGTTATAACGGGGGCCTTAAGCAGTTCTTC.

A note on this clone: This sequence may be a read error, since a much larger clone differs from it by one base. No conserved phenylalanine or tryptophan is present at the end of the CDR3, so a read error is the likely explanation. The chain combines TRBV20-1 with TRBJ2-4; D gene uncertain. The germline CDR1 and CDR2 sequences are DFQATT and SNEGSKA (reference sequence). The CDR3 sequence is 11 residues long. The V end was cut by 6 bases, the J end by 7 bases, with 10 bases between. CDR3 loop: CSARTVNIQYL. As DNA, the CDR3 is TGCAGTGCCAGGACGGTGAACATTCAGTACTTA.

There are many counts of this clone. The V call is TRBV7-8, the J call TRBJ2-1, with 10 nucleotides matching TRBD2. This CDR3 region has 18 residues. CDR1 is SGHVS, CDR2 FQNEAQ, per germline. V lost 0 bases to trimming and J lost 4 bases; unmatched junction nucleotides: 9. CDR3 residues: CASSLAHPGLAEYNEQFF. CDR3 nucleotide sequence: TGTGCCAGCAGCTTAGCCCACCCCGGACTAGCGGAATACAATGAGCAGTTCTTC.

This clone was counted a few times. This chain uses TRBV6-1 with TRBJ1-1; D is ambiguous. V dropped 5 bases and J dropped 1 base, with 8 bases sitting between them. Germline V gives CDR1 MNHNS, CDR2 SASEGT. The length of the CDR3 is 13 residues. Written as DNA, the CDR3 is TGTGCCAGCAGTCCCGGAAGGAACACTGAAGCTTTCTTT. Protein product: CASSPGRNTEAFF.

This clone was found many times. The chain combines TRBV19 with TRBJ2-1; 7 bases align to TRBD2. Trimming removed 4 bases from V and 6 bases from J; junction bases left unmatched: 6. This CDR3 comprises 14 residues. Germline CDR1 LNHDA, CDR2 SQIVND (reference sequence). The CDR3 here is CASSSGSISNEQFF. In DNA form, the CDR3 reads TGTGCCAGTAGTAGCGGGAGCATAAGCAATGAGCAGTTCTTC. Complete variable domain (other parts from reference TRBV19 and TRBJ2-1): DGGITQSPKYLFRKEGQNVTLSCEQNLNHDAMYWYRQDPGQGLRLIYYSQIVNDFQKGDIAEGYSVSREKKESFPLTVTSAQKNPTAFYLCASSSGSISNEQFFGPGTRLTVL.

This clone is labeled as medium-sized. The rearrangement links TRBV6-1 to TRBJ1-2; D ambiguous. The CDR3 covers 15 residues. Trimming stripped 5 bases from V and 5 bases from J, with 18 bases between. Germline CDR1 MNHNS, CDR2 SASEGT. CDR3 bases: TGTGCCAGCAGTTACGGGTCGGGCGGCGATTATGGCTACACCTTC. Amino acid sequence: CASSYGSGGDYGYTF.

J is TRBJ2-7 and V is TRBV6-5; D unclear. Trimming pared 9 bases from V and 4 bases from J, leaving 4 bases between. The CDR3 runs 9 residues. CDR1 and CDR2 (germline): MNHEY, SVGAGI. This CDR3 is CARVYEQYF. The CDR3 nucleotides are TGTGCCAGAGTTTACGAGCAGTACTTC.

The V gene is TRBV20-1, the J gene TRBJ2-5, with 8 bases matching TRBD2. The CDR3 runs to 13 residues. CDR1 and CDR2 (germline): DFQATT, SNEGSKA (reference sequence). The J segment lost 5 bases and the V segment lost 5 bases, leaving 7 bases of the junction unmatched. The CDR3 is CSAERGTRETQYF. CDR3 sequence (DNA): TGCAGTGCTGAGCGGGGGACCCGGGAGACCCAGTACTTC.

By frequency in the sample, this clone is medium-sized. The rearrangement uses TRBV12-3 or TRBV12-4 and TRBJ1-2, with D possibly TRBD1 on 5 matching bases. This CDR3 comprises 13 residues. Between the trimmed V and J ends, which lost 3 bases and 8 bases, there was a span of 13 bases. The CDR3 is CASSFRDQGGYTF. DNA for the CDR3: TGTGCCAGCAGTTTTAGGGACCAAGGGGGCTACACCTTC.

This clone has a count of ten or more. The chain employs TRBV5-4 and TRBJ2-7; 10 bases agree with TRBD2. Germline V CDR1 and CDR2: SGHNT, YYREEE (reference sequence). Trimming removed 4 bases from V and 3 bases from J; junction bases left unmatched: 13. CDR3 length: 17 amino acids. CDR3 nucleotides: TGTGCCAGCAGCCAACTCCCAGGACTAGCGGTCGTCTACGAGCAGTACTTC. This gives the protein CASSQLPGLAVVYEQYF.

This clone has ten or more counts. The genes are TRBV9 and TRBJ2-1; 7 nucleotides line up with TRBD1. This CDR3 is built from 15 residues. Per the germline V gene, CDR1 is SGDLS and CDR2 is YYNGEE. The ends lost 4 bases at V and 4 bases at J; junction bases unmatched: 8. The CDR3 here is CASSPTGLNYNEQFF. The CDR3 DNA follows: TGTGCCAGCAGCCCGACAGGGCTTAATTACAATGAGCAGTTCTTC.

The rearrangement links TRBV7-3 to TRBJ2-3; D tentatively fits TRBD1 or TRBD2 (5 bases each). The CDR3 totals 14 residues. V was trimmed by 3 bases and J by 2 bases, leaving 9 bases between them. Per the germline V gene, CDR1 is SGHTA and CDR2 is FQGTGA. The CDR3 DNA is TGTGCCAGCAGCTTCTTGGGGGACACAGATACGCAGTATTTT. Translating it yields CASSFLGDTDTQYF.

This clone was observed at least ten times. The genes are TRBV7-2 and TRBJ2-7; TRBD2 might be the D (6 bases). This CDR3 is built from 14 residues. The ends were cut back, 3 bases at V and 6 bases at J, with 15 bases in the middle. Looked up from germline, CDR1 is SGHTA and CDR2 is FQGNSA. CDR3 DNA sequence: TGTGCCAGCAGCTTCCGCACGGGGGTCCCCGAGCAGTACTTC. Translated: CASSFRTGVPEQYF.

This clone is classed as medium-sized. This chain's CDR3 is CASRATSGRYNEQFF. As DNA, the CDR3 is TGTGCCAGCAGAGCGACTAGCGGGAGGTACAATGAGCAGTTCTTC. J is TRBJ2-1 and V is TRBV6-1; 13 bases match TRBD2. Unmatched junction bases numbered 3, after V lost 6 bases and J lost 4 bases. The CDR3 sequence is 15 residues long. Germline V lookup: CDR1 MNHNS, CDR2 SASEGT.

This chain links TRBV15 with TRBJ2-2; 7 bases are shared with TRBD2. Germline lookup yields CDR1 LNHNV and CDR2 YYDKDF (reference sequence). The CDR3 is 16 residues long. The ends lost 7 bases at V and 9 bases at J; junction bases unmatched: 17. The CDR3 coding sequence is TGTGCCACCATCAGCTCCCCCGCGGGAGCTACCTGGGAGCTGTTTTTT. It is translated as CATISSPAGATWELFF.

This chain uses TRBV20-1 with TRBJ1-5, with D unclear. Trimming took 3 bases from V and 6 from J, leaving 9 bases between them. The CDR3 spans 12 residues. From germline, CDR1 is DFQATT and CDR2 SNEGSKA (reference sequence). In DNA, the CDR3 is TGCAGTGCTAGCCCCACAGTTCAGCCCCAGCATTTT. This encodes CSASPTVQPQHF.

This clone occurred many times. This chain joins TRBV29-1 and TRBJ2-5; TRBD2 matches 10 bases. The CDR3 contains 15 residues. CDR1 is SQVTM, CDR2 ANQGSEA, per germline. J lost 6 bases, V lost 2 bases, and 9 bases had no gene match. The CDR3 protein is CSVELAGAGDKTQYF. In nucleotides, the CDR3 is TGCAGCGTTGAACTAGCGGGAGCGGGAGATAAGACCCAGTACTTC.